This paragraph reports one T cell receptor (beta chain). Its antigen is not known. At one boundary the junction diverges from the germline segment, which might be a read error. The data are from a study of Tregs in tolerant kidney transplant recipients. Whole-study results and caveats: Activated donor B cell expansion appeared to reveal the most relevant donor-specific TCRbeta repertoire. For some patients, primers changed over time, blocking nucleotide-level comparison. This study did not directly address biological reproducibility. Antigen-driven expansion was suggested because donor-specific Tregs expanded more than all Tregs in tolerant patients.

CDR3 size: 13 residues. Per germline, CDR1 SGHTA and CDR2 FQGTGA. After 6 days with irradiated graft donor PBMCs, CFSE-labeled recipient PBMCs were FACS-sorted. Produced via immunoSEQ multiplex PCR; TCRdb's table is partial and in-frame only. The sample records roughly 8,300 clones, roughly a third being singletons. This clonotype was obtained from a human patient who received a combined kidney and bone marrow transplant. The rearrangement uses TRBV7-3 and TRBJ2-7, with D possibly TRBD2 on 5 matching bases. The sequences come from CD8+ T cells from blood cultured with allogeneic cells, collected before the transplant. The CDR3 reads CASSHGSSYEQYF. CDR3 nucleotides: TGCGCCAGCAGCCATGGGAGCTCCTACGAGCAGTACTTC.